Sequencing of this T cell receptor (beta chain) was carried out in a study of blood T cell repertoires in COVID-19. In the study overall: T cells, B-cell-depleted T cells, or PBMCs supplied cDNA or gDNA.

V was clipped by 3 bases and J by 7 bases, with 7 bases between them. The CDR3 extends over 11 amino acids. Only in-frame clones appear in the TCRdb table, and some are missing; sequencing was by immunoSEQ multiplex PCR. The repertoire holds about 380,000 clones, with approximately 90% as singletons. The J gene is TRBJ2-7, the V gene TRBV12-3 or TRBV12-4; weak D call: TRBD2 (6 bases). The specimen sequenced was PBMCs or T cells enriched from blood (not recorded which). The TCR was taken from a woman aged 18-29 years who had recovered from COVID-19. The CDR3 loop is CASSFGGEQYF. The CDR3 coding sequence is TGTGCCAGCAGTTTTGGAGGGGAGCAGTACTTC.